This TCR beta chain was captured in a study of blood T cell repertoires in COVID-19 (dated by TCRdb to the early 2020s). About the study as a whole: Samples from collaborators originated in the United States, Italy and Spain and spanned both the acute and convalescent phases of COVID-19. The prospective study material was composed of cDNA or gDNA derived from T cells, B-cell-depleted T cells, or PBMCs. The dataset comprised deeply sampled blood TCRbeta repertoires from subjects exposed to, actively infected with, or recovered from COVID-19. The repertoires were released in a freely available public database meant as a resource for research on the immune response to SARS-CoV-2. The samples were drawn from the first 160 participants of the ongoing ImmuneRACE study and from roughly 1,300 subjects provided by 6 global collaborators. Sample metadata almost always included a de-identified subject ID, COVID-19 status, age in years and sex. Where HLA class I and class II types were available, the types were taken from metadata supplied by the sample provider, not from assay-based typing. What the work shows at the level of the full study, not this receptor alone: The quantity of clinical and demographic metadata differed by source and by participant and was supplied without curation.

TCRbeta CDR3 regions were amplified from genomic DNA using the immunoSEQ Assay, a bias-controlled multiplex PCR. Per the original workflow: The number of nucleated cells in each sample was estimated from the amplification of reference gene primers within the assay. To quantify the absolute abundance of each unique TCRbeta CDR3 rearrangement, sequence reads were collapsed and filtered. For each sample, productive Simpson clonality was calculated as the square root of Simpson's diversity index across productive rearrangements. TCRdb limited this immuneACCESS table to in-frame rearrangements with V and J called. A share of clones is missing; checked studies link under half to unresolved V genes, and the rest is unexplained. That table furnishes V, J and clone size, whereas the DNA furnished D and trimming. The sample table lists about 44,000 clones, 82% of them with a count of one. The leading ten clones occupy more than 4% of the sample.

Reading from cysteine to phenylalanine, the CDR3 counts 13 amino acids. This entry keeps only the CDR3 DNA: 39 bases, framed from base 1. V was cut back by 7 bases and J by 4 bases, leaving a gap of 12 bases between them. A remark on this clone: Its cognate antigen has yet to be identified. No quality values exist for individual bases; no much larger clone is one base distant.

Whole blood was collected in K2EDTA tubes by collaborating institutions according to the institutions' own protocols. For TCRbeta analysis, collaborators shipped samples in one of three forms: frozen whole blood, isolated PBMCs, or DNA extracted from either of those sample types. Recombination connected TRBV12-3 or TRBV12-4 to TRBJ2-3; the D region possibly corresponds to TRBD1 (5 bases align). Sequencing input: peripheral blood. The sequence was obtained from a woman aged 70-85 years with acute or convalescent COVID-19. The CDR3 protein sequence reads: CASKLQAPDTQYF. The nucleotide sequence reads TGTGCCAGCAAACTACAGGCCCCAGATACGCAGTATTTT.